The 20 T cell receptor beta chains presented below share a single source sample, sequenced in a study of PD-L1 blockade in urothelial cancer. Time point here: pretreatment peripheral blood. The assay was immunoSEQ multiplex PCR, and TCRdb's table has in-frame clones only and misses some. The sample includes around 100,000 clones, around 86% of them seen just once. The sequences come from PBMCs, collected around atezolizumab (anti-PD-L1) treatment. These receptor sequences come from a man aged 60 to 75 with urothelial cancer.

CDR3 nucleotides: TGTGCCACCAGCAGAGATCGAGGGACATACACTGGCTACACCTTC. Amino acids: CATSRDRGTYTGYTF. The rearrangement links TRBV15 to TRBJ1-2, with D possibly being TRBD1 (6 bases). The CDR3 runs to 15 residues. V shed 0 bases and J shed 7 bases, with 15 bases lying between them. CDR1 LNHNV and CDR2 YYDKDF come from the germline V gene (reference sequence).

This rearrangement joins TRBV5-8 to TRBJ2-7; the match to TRBD2 covers 8 bases. Germline CDR1 reads SGHTS; CDR2 reads YDEGEE. This CDR3 spans 15 amino acids. After removal of 4 bases from V and 4 bases from J, the junction contained 10 bases not matched to a gene. CDR3 sequence (DNA): TGTGCCAGCAGCCGGGGGGGGACATCGGTTTACGAGCAGTACTTC. Translation gives CASSRGGTSVYEQYF.

This clone is a singleton in its sample. The chain employs TRBV15 and TRBJ2-4, with D possibly TRBD2 on 6 matching bases. Trimming removed 5 bases from V and 1 base from J, with 12 bases in between. Germline loops: CDR1 LNHNV, CDR2 YYDKDF (reference sequence). CDR3 size: 15 residues. CDR3 in DNA: TGTGCCACCAGCGGAGGTGGGGGGGCCAAAAACATTCAGTACTTC. Its protein product is CATSGGGGAKNIQYF.

CDR3 sequence (DNA): TGTGCCAGCAGCGTTGGGACTTTTTCAAACTCCTACAATGAGCAGTTCTTC. It specifies CASSVGTFSNSYNEQFF. The chain carries TRBV9 and TRBJ2-1; TRBD2 is a possible D gene (6 bases). The length of the CDR3 is 17 residues. Germline CDR1 is SGDLS and CDR2 is YYNGEE. Trimming pared 2 bases from V and 0 bases from J, leaving 15 bases between. Full variable domain (outside the CDR3, taken from reference TRBV9 and TRBJ2-1): DSGVTQTPKHLITATGQRVTLRCSPRSGDLSVYWYQQSLDQGLQFLIQYYNGEERAKGNILERFSAQQFPDLHSELNLSSLELGDSALYFCASSVGTFSNSYNEQFFGPGTRLTVL.

The CDR3 reads CSVEGQGHTIYF. In nucleotides, the CDR3 is TGCAGCGTTGAGGGGCAGGGCCACACCATATATTTT. The chain has TRBV29-1 and TRBJ1-3; tentatively, D is TRBD1 (5 bases). CDR1 and CDR2 (germline): SQVTM, ANQGSEA. The V and J ends lost 3 bases and 8 bases respectively, with 11 bases between them. The CDR3 is 12 amino acids.

The DNA of the CDR3 is TGCGCCAGCAGCTCGGGACAGGGGGCCTCCTTAGAGCAGTACTTC. It yields the protein CASSSGQGASLEQYF. The rearrangement links TRBV5-1 to TRBJ2-7, with 12 positions matching TRBD1. The CDR3 runs to 15 residues. Germline values: CDR1 SGHRS, CDR2 YFSETQ. V shed 3 bases, J shed 7 bases, and the junction held 8 bases outside the gene matches.

This chain joins TRBV6-6 and TRBJ2-7; weak D call: TRBD1 (6 bases). CDR3 length: 15 amino acids. Germline V lookup: CDR1 MNHNY, CDR2 SVGAGI (reference sequence). V was trimmed by 0 bases and J by 4 bases, leaving 13 bases between them. Here the CDR3 reads CASSYSNSGVYEQYF. The CDR3 DNA reads TGTGCCAGCAGTTACTCGAACTCAGGGGTTTACGAGCAGTACTTC.

The DNA for the CDR3 is TGTGCCAGCAGCTCCGGACTAGCCGCTCGAGAGACCCAGTACTTC. This sequence encodes CASSSGLAARETQYF. The rearrangement joins TRBV5-8 to TRBJ2-5; the match to TRBD2 covers 8 bases. The trim removed 3 bases at V and 4 bases at J, leaving 8 bases unmatched. CDR3 length: 15 residues. Germline V CDR1 and CDR2: SGHTS, YDEGEE.

This chain uses TRBV5-1 with TRBJ1-1, with D possibly TRBD1 on 5 matching bases. V shed 7 bases and J shed 4 bases, with 20 bases lying between them. Germline V gene lookup returns CDR1 SGHRS and CDR2 YFSETQ. The CDR3 is 15 amino acids. DNA for the CDR3: TGCGCCAGCGGAGCGGGTCCCCCCACAGGCACTGAAGCTTTCTTT. It yields the protein CASGAGPPTGTEAFF.

The chain has TRBV5-1 and TRBJ1-1, with TRBD1 as a possible D gene (5 bases). V was shortened by 4 bases and J by 4 bases, with 14 bases between the two germline ends. From germline, CDR1 is SGHRS and CDR2 YFSETQ. The CDR3 consists of 14 residues. The CDR3 region has the DNA TGCGCCAGCAGCATTACCAGGGTGGGCACTGAAGCTTTCTTT. Its protein is CASSITRVGTEAFF.

CDR3 region: CSAGDFYQPQHF. CDR3 DNA: TGCAGCGCCGGGGACTTCTATCAGCCCCAGCATTTT. The V and J genes are TRBV29-1 and TRBJ1-5, with D possibly being TRBD1 (5 bases). Deletions cut 7 bases from V and 5 bases from J, with 12 bases between. The CDR3 is made up of 12 amino acids. Germline CDR1 SQVTM, CDR2 ANQGSEA.

The chain carries TRBV9 and TRBJ2-3; 8 bases align to TRBD2. This CDR3 region has 14 residues. V dropped 7 bases and J dropped 4; count of bases not matched to a gene: 8. Per germline, CDR1 SGDLS and CDR2 YYNGEE. DNA for the CDR3: TGTGCCAGCGCCCCGGGACTAGGCTCAGATACGCAGTATTTT. It specifies CASAPGLGSDTQYF.

The gene calls are TRBV30 and TRBJ1-2; TRBD1 agrees at 7 bases. V shed 0 bases and J 7 bases; nucleotides not matched to a gene: 2. The CDR3 loop spans 12 amino acids. Germline V gene lookup returns CDR1 GTSNPN and CDR2 SVGIG (reference sequence). CDR3 nucleotide sequence: TGTGCCTGGAGTGTACCAGGGGGTGGCTACACCTTC. It codes for CAWSVPGGGYTF.

The chain uses TRBV6-5 and TRBJ2-2; D is ambiguous. CDR1 and CDR2 (germline): MNHEY, SVGAGI. Trimming removed 5 bases at V and 4 bases at J, with 14 bases between. The CDR3 extends over 15 amino acids. The CDR3 DNA reads as TGTGCCAGCAGTCCCCCGTCTGGCAGCACCGGGGAGCTGTTTTTT. Its translation: CASSPPSGSTGELFF.

The chain carries TRBV28 and TRBJ1-4; perhaps TRBD1 as D (6 bases). This CDR3 spans 13 amino acids. Germline V lookup: CDR1 MDHEN, CDR2 SYDVKM. Trimming cost V 6 bases and J 3 bases, with 8 bases left between them. In DNA form, the CDR3 reads TGTGCCAGCAGGGACAGTTCTAATGAAAAACTGTTTTTT. Its protein product is CASRDSSNEKLFF.

The chain couples TRBV4-2 to TRBJ1-1; TRBD1 matches 7 bases. The ends lost 0 bases at V and 4 bases at J; junction bases unmatched: 8. The CDR3 is made up of 16 amino acids. Germline values: CDR1 LGHNA, CDR2 YNFKEQ. DNA for the CDR3: TGTGCCAGCAGCCAAGATCTGAGGGGGCGCAGCACTGAAGCTTTCTTT. It specifies CASSQDLRGRSTEAFF.

V gene TRBV7-2 combines with J gene TRBJ2-7, with D tentatively TRBD2 (7 bases). The germline V gene has CDR1 SGHTA and CDR2 FQGNSA. Trimming left V 5 bases short and J 5 bases short, with 16 bases between. This CDR3 comprises 14 residues. CDR3 loop: CASSLLRGGDEQYF. The CDR3 coding sequence is TGTGCCAGCAGCCTACTAAGGGGGGGCGACGAGCAGTACTTC.

The V gene is TRBV6-1, the J gene TRBJ2-5; the D gene is possibly TRBD1 (5 bases). The CDR3 totals 12 residues. Trimming shortened V by 2 bases and J by 4 bases, and 5 bases separated the two germline ends. Germline assignment: CDR1 MNHNS and CDR2 SASEGT. CDR3 loop: CASSEQGETQYF. DNA for the CDR3: TGTGCCAGCAGTGAACAGGGAGAGACCCAGTACTTC.

V and J are TRBV9 and TRBJ2-5, with 7 bases lining up with TRBD1. This CDR3 region has 13 residues. Germline CDR1 and CDR2: SGDLS and YYNGEE. After removal of 3 bases from V and 1 base from J, the junction contained 0 bases not matched to a gene. The CDR3 sequence: CASSGDSQETQYF. Here the CDR3 DNA reads TGTGCCAGCAGCGGGGACAGCCAAGAGACCCAGTACTTC.

This chain uses TRBV18 with TRBJ2-1; 9 positions match TRBD1. The CDR3 is 14 residues long. Germline assignment: CDR1 KGHSH and CDR2 LQKENI. J gave up 5 bases and V 6 bases, and 5 bases lay outside the gene matches. CDR3 in amino acids: CASSARQGDNEQFF. The CDR3 DNA is TGTGCCAGCTCGGCTCGACAGGGGGACAATGAGCAGTTCTTC.